Listed below are T cell receptor beta chains from one sample, sequenced in a study of blood T cell repertoires in COVID-19. Generated by immunoSEQ multiplex PCR, the TCRdb table keeps only in-frame clones and is missing some. Of fewer than 450,000 clones listed, approximately 90% are singletons. The sequenced sample was PBMCs or T cells enriched from blood (not recorded which). Receptors were obtained from a woman aged 18-29 years who had recovered from COVID-19. The conserved cysteine and the conserved F or W are not part of the CDR3 here. The D gene is left open where the match is weak.

>TRBJ2-2|TRBD2|TRBV10-1
ASTGRGAKTGELF
>TRBJ2-7|-|TRBV19
ASSPSDRSPYEQY
>TRBJ2-7|-|TRBV14
ASSPWETYEQY
>TRBJ2-3|TRBD2|TRBV10-3
ATRLAGGLSTDTQY
>TRBJ1-6|-|TRBV30
AWDGDSYNSPLH
>TRBJ1-3|TRBD1|TRBV6-5
ASRNPGQGNTIY
>TRBJ2-6|TRBD1|TRBV18
ASSTGTGETVLT
>TRBJ2-5|-|TRBV10-3
AIRPGTQETQY
>TRBJ1-1|-|TRBV24-1
ATSDPTKAGTEAF
>TRBJ1-1|TRBD1|TRBV12-3/TRBV12-4
ASSFTGVTEAF
>TRBJ2-1|-|TRBV5-6
ASSVGGYNEQF
>TRBJ2-3|TRBD2|TRBV5-3
ARSRSPSGDHTDTQY
>TRBJ1-1|-|TRBV4-2
ASSYQASTEAF
>TRBJ2-2|TRBD2|TRBV7-9
ASSSPGLAITGELF
>TRBJ2-2|-|TRBV15
ATSITRGGTGELF
>TRBJ2-7|-|TRBV28
ASSLVVGPGLEQY
>TRBJ1-1|-|TRBV3-1/TRBV3-2
ASSPLGGRATEAF
>TRBJ2-5|-|TRBV2
ASTSGRWETQY
>TRBJ1-1|-|TRBV27
ASSAPGTVMNTEAF
>TRBJ2-7|-|TRBV25-1
ASSELTVGEQY
>TRBJ1-1|-|TRBV29-1
SVSYKQGNTEAF
>TRBJ2-5|-|TRBV19
ASRGEGSQETQY
>TRBJ2-1|-|TRBV6-5
ASSRDTRGEQF
>TRBJ1-6|-|TRBV4-3
ASSQEDAGTYNSPLH
>TRBJ1-5|TRBD1|TRBV5-5
ASSPDRGNQPQH
>TRBJ1-5|-|TRBV6-6
ASSYGAGNQPQH
>TRBJ2-1|-|TRBV7-8
ASSLILGRVEQF
>TRBJ1-5|-|TRBV2
ASIQGIPSNQPQH
>TRBJ1-5|-|TRBV10-3
ATGHSNQPQH
>TRBJ1-3|TRBD1|TRBV29-1
SVEGPGTGRNTIY
>TRBJ2-7|TRBD1|TRBV3-1/TRBV3-2
ASSQPDRGTYEQY
>TRBJ1-1|-|TRBV11-3
ASRRGTEAF
>TRBJ1-6|TRBD1|TRBV5-4
ASSSDRAFGSPLH
>TRBJ1-1|-|TRBV25-1
ASSDKVMVGRVNTEAF
>TRBJ1-5|-|TRBV6-2/TRBV6-3
ASSTGQWNQPQH
>TRBJ2-7|-|TRBV7-2
ASSGLYEQY
>TRBJ2-7|-|TRBV30
AWSADSYLSYEQY
>TRBJ1-1|-|TRBV29-1
SVGEGGTEAF
>TRBJ1-6|TRBD1|TRBV19
ASSRQGSYNSPLH
>TRBJ2-7|-|TRBV7-9
ASSLGAGYEQY
>TRBJ2-2|TRBD2|TRBV9
ASSEAGGPGELF
>TRBJ2-7|-|TRBV7-8
ASSRNTYEQY
>TRBJ2-1|TRBD2|TRBV9
ASSDHPLAGAQSSYNEQF
>TRBJ1-1|TRBD1|TRBV5-1
ASSNPDRANTEAF
>TRBJ2-7|-|TRBV2
ASSRGPSSYEQY
>TRBJ2-5|-|TRBV9
ASSVTASLETQY
>TRBJ1-1|-|TRBV4-1
ASSQVAENTEAF
>TRBJ2-2|TRBD2|TRBV5-1
ASSRATSGHDTGELF
>TRBJ2-5|TRBD1|TRBV24-1
ATSTTWGQGQETQY
>TRBJ1-5|-|TRBV29-1
SVSQGGGNQPQH
>TRBJ2-3|-|TRBV11-2
ASSPGDSTDTQY
>TRBJ1-1|-|TRBV29-1
SGGRRTEAF